This T cell receptor beta chain is drawn from a study of prognosis after radiotherapy for stage I lung cancer. Overall study: The study recorded distant metastases in four patients (median approximately 7 months) after radiotherapy and no significant progression in approximately 14.

Genomic DNA yielded TCR beta CDR3, amplified by two-round multiplex PCR. First-round PCR, the initial amplification, used primers specific to each TRBV and TRBJ gene. TCRdb reprocessed the multiplex PCR reads via MiXCR and lists one record per CDR3 protein. This sample has about 36,000 distinct CDR3 sequences, with under 40% found just once. This clonotype has ten or more counts. Its target is unknown. Germline V gene data show CDR1 as LNHDA and CDR2 as SQIVND (reference sequence). The germline V and J ends were trimmed by 6 bases and 0 bases, with 9 bases remaining between them. This CDR3 is built from 14 residues. Notes on the study in general: After stereotactic body radiation therapy, unique TCR clone counts dropped from a median of around 10,000 to 6,900.

The clonotype was recovered from a donor over 45 with non-small cell lung cancer. The sample consisted of PBMCs, taken before or after stereotactic body radiation therapy (not recorded which). The rearrangement uses TRBV19 and TRBJ1-5, with D perhaps TRBD1 (5 bases). The CDR3 region has the DNA TGTGCCAGTAGCTCGGACATTAGCAATCAGCCCCAGCATTTT. It codes for CASSSDISNQPQHF.